This note documents a single T cell receptor (beta chain) sequence. The CDR3 is 16 amino acids. Looked up from germline, CDR1 is MNHNY and CDR2 is SVGAGI (reference sequence). J was trimmed by 4 bases and V by 6 bases; bases with no gene match: 5. Original analysis: Counts of nucleated cells, estimated from reference gene primer amplification, were obtained. TCRdb keeps only in-frame clones here, not all; method: immunoSEQ multiplex PCR. The DNA gave D and trimming, while V, J and clone size come from that table. The sample has some 76,000 clones, around 89% seen once. This sample is part of a study of blood T cell repertoires in COVID-19. Turning to the study itself: Donors in the United States, Italy and Spain gave samples during acute or convalescent COVID-19. The analysed material was cDNA or gDNA that came from T cells, B-cell-depleted T cells, or PBMCs.

The sequence derives from a man aged 55 to 70 with acute or convalescent COVID-19. Sequencing was performed on peripheral blood. The chain links TRBV6-6 to TRBJ2-3; TRBD2 matches at 15 bases. CDR3 in DNA: TGTGCCAGCAGCTCCGGACTAGCGGGGGGGGCAGATACGCAGTATTTT. It specifies CASSSGLAGGADTQYF.